This T cell receptor (beta chain) was identified in a study of blood T cell repertoires in COVID-19. Study as a whole: The samples span acute and convalescent COVID-19 from the United States, Italy and Spain. Sources were T cells, B-cell-depleted T cells, or PBMCs; the material itself was cDNA or gDNA.

Per the original methods: The assay estimated nucleated cells by amplifying reference gene primers. Sequenced by immunoSEQ multiplex PCR; TCRdb stores in-frame clones only, minus some. For V, J and clone size, that table is used; D and trimming come from the DNA. The sample consists of around 30,000 clones, approximately 89% of them appearing once. From germline, CDR1 is LGHDT and CDR2 YNNKEL (reference sequence). The germline V and J ends were trimmed by 0 bases and 4 bases, with 12 bases remaining between them. CDR3 length: 16 amino acids. The sequence came from a man in his 60s with acute or convalescent COVID-19. The source material was peripheral blood. The V and J genes are TRBV3-1 (or the pseudogene TRBV3-2) and TRBJ1-4; D possibly corresponds to TRBD1 (6 bases). The CDR3 sequence is CASSQDTGYDNEKLFF. For the CDR3, the DNA is TGTGCCAGCAGCCAAGATACAGGGTATGATAATGAAAAACTGTTTTTT.